A selection of T cell receptor beta chains follows, all from one sample in a study of T-cell memory formation after mild COVID-19. MiXCR, run by TCRdb on the 5' RACE reads, gives a single entry per CDR3 protein. The table lists about 340,000 distinct CDR3 sequences, about 16% of them singletons, with around 22% in the top ten. Material for sequencing was PBMCs or a T cell subset sorted from them (not recorded which). Receptor source: a man aged 18 to 35 who had mild COVID-19 (a few samples of this study predate the infection). Cell type and time point are not known. CDR3s include the opening cysteine and the closing phenylalanine or tryptophan. D genes are given only for firm matches. Part of the rows lack a size; the others show once, few, many or a class for expanded clones.

CDR3: CASSVSPRDRRETQYF; DNA: TGTGCCAGCAGCGTCTCCCCCCGGGACAGGCGGGAGACCCAGTACTTC; D: TRBD1; size: many; J: TRBJ2-5; V: TRBV9
CDR3: CSASPRLNTEAYF; DNA: TGCAGTGCTAGCCCCAGACTCAACACTGAAGCTTACTTT; D: .; size: few; J: TRBJ1-1; V: TRBV20-1
CDR3: CASSYSGTGGRNTIYF; DNA: TGTGCCAGCAGTTACTCCGGGACAGGTGGAAGAAACACCATATATTTT; D: TRBD1; size: few; J: TRBJ1-3; V: TRBV6-5
CDR3: CASSQDHRGTLYGYTF; DNA: TGTGCCAGCAGCCAAGATCATAGGGGGACCCTCTATGGCTACACCTTC; D: .; size: .; J: TRBJ1-2; V: TRBV3-1
CDR3: CASSTYRDADTQYF; DNA: TGTGCCAGCAGCACCTACAGGGACGCAGATACGCAGTATTTT; D: .; size: few; J: TRBJ2-3; V: TRBV11-2
CDR3: CASSDPGTGGSEQYF; DNA: TGTGCCAGCAGCGACCCCGGGACAGGGGGCTCCGAGCAGTACTTC; D: TRBD1; size: few; J: TRBJ2-7; V: TRBV6-2/TRBV6-3
CDR3: CASSFGTYYNEQFF; DNA: TGCGCCAGCAGCTTTGGGACTTACTACAATGAGCAGTTCTTC; D: .; size: .; J: TRBJ2-1; V: TRBV4-1
CDR3: CSVEDPGRFGYGYTF; DNA: TGCAGCGTTGAAGATCCCGGCAGGTTCGGCTATGGCTACACCTTC; D: .; size: .; J: TRBJ1-2; V: TRBV29-1
CDR3: CASSQDRWGPQDEQFF; DNA: TGCGCCAGCAGCCAAGACAGGTGGGGGCCTCAAGATGAGCAGTTCTTC; D: .; size: many; J: TRBJ2-1; V: TRBV4-1
CDR3: CASRSGGYEQYF; DNA: TGTGCCAGCAGATCAGGCGGCTACGAGCAGTACTTC; D: .; size: .; J: TRBJ2-7; V: TRBV6-1
CDR3: CASSFDWAPDTQYF; DNA: TGCGCCAGCAGCTTTGATTGGGCCCCAGATACGCAGTATTTT; D: .; size: few; J: TRBJ2-3; V: TRBV5-1
CDR3: CASSLRGEKLFF; DNA: TGTGCCAGTAGTCTCCGGGGAGAAAAACTGTTTTTT; D: .; size: few; J: TRBJ1-4; V: TRBV19
CDR3: CASHKVRTGTTGELFF; DNA: TGTGCCAGCCACAAGGTCCGGACAGGGACCACCGGGGAGCTGTTTTTT; D: TRBD1; size: few; J: TRBJ2-2; V: TRBV11-2
CDR3: CASSGGAWETQYF; DNA: TGTGCCTCCTCTGGGGGGGCATGGGAGACCCAGTACTTC; D: .; size: .; J: TRBJ2-5; V: TRBV30
CDR3: CATSDGQGRYNEQFF; DNA: TGTGCCACCAGTGATGGTCAGGGGCGTTACAATGAGCAGTTCTTC; D: .; size: .; J: TRBJ2-1; V: TRBV24-1
CDR3: CASSQRQGAGYTF; DNA: TGCGCCAGCAGCCAAAGACAGGGGGCGGGCTACACCTTC; D: TRBD1; size: .; J: TRBJ1-2; V: TRBV4-3
CDR3: CASSPLPEYQETQYF; DNA: TGTGCCAGCAGCCCTCTACCGGAATACCAAGAGACCCAGTACTTC; D: .; size: few; J: TRBJ2-5; V: TRBV7-7
CDR3: CASSDGTLYGNEQFF; DNA: TGTGCCAGCAGCGACGGGACTTTATATGGTAATGAGCAGTTCTTC; D: .; size: .; J: TRBJ2-1; V: TRBV9
CDR3: CSAERQNTGELFF; DNA: TGCAGCGCCGAACGGCAGAACACCGGGGAGCTGTTTTTT; D: .; size: many; J: TRBJ2-2; V: TRBV29-1
CDR3: CASSDGSNQPQHF; DNA: TGTGCCAGCAGTGATGGGAGCAATCAGCCCCAGCATTTT; D: .; size: few; J: TRBJ1-5; V: TRBV6-2/TRBV6-3
CDR3: CASSLASGGDSQYF; DNA: TGCGCCAGCAGCCTGGCCAGCGGGGGTGATTCGCAGTATTTT; D: TRBD2; size: .; J: TRBJ2-3; V: TRBV5-1
CDR3: CASSETQNSYEQYF; DNA: TGCGCCAGCAGCGAAACACAGAACTCCTACGAGCAGTACTTC; D: .; size: few; J: TRBJ2-7; V: TRBV4-3
CDR3: CASRRRQGDIYGYTF; DNA: TGTGCCAGCAGACGGAGACAGGGGGATATCTATGGCTACACCTTC; D: TRBD1; size: few; J: TRBJ1-2; V: TRBV7-2
CDR3: CASKQQETQYF; DNA: TGTGCCAGCAAACAGCAAGAGACCCAGTACTTC; D: .; size: .; J: TRBJ2-5; V: TRBV2
CDR3: CASSRIGGRGAQPQHF; DNA: TGTGCCAGCAGCCGAATCGGGGGGCGAGGGGCTCAGCCCCAGCATTTT; D: .; size: .; J: TRBJ1-5; V: TRBV27
CDR3: CASSRDTISYNEQFF; DNA: TGTGCCAGCTCACGGGACACCATCTCCTACAATGAGCAGTTCTTC; D: .; size: .; J: TRBJ2-1; V: TRBV18
CDR3: CAIRGDSHVNEQYF; DNA: TGTGCCATCAGGGGGGATTCGCATGTGAACGAGCAGTACTTC; D: .; size: .; J: TRBJ2-7; V: TRBV10-3
CDR3: CSVEDPRVDF; DNA: TGCAGCGTTGAAGATCCGAGGGTGGACTTC; D: .; size: many; J: TRBJ2-5; V: TRBV29-1
CDR3: CAISESSSTDTQYF; DNA: TGTGCCATCAGTGAGTCTTCCAGCACAGATACGCAGTATTTT; D: .; size: .; J: TRBJ2-3; V: TRBV10-3
CDR3: CASSLEGLDTQYF; DNA: TGTGCCAGCAGCTTAGAGGGTTTGGATACGCAGTATTTT; D: .; size: .; J: TRBJ2-3; V: TRBV11-2
CDR3: CASSVAHPLAGGYNEQFF; DNA: TGTGCCAGCAGCGTAGCCCACCCTCTAGCGGGGGGTTATAATGAGCAGTTCTTC; D: TRBD2; size: .; J: TRBJ2-1; V: TRBV9
CDR3: CASSFPGSGNTIYF; DNA: TGTGCCAGCAGTTTTCCCGGATCTGGAAACACCATATATTTT; D: .; size: .; J: TRBJ1-3; V: TRBV12-3/TRBV12-4
CDR3: CASSHLRTEAFF; DNA: TGTGCCAGCAGCCACCTCCGCACTGAAGCTTTCTTT; D: .; size: .; J: TRBJ1-1; V: TRBV5-8
CDR3: CAIGSGAPNTGELFF; DNA: TGTGCCATAGGTAGCGGGGCTCCCAACACCGGGGAGCTGTTTTTT; D: TRBD2; size: .; J: TRBJ2-2; V: TRBV6-5
CDR3: CASSPKSGANYGYTF; DNA: TGTGCCAGCTCACCAAAATCCGGAGCTAACTATGGCTACACCTTC; D: .; size: few; J: TRBJ1-2; V: TRBV18
CDR3: CSVVNTLNTEAFF; DNA: TGCAGCGTTGTCAACACCCTGAACACTGAAGCTTTCTTT; D: .; size: .; J: TRBJ1-1; V: TRBV29-1
CDR3: CAMASSRSGELFF; DNA: TGTGCCATGGCCTCCTCGCGGTCCGGGGAGCTGTTTTTT; D: .; size: .; J: TRBJ2-2; V: TRBV10-3
CDR3: CASSLGQGLTQHF; DNA: TGTGCCAGCAGCTTGGGACAGGGACTGACCCAGCATTTT; D: TRBD1; size: .; J: TRBJ1-5; V: TRBV6-5
CDR3: CASSLLGTVGQYNYGYTF; DNA: TGTGCCAGCAGCTTATTAGGGACAGTGGGCCAATATAACTATGGCTACACCTTC; D: TRBD1; size: few; J: TRBJ1-2; V: TRBV7-9
CDR3: CATSRAQETQYF; DNA: TGTGCCACTAGTAGGGCCCAAGAGACCCAGTACTTC; D: .; size: .; J: TRBJ2-5; V: TRBV7-8
CDR3: CASSLAPQGRKFF; DNA: TGTGCCAGCAGCTTAGCCCCACAGGGACGTAAGTTCTTC; D: .; size: few; J: TRBJ2-1; V: TRBV11-3